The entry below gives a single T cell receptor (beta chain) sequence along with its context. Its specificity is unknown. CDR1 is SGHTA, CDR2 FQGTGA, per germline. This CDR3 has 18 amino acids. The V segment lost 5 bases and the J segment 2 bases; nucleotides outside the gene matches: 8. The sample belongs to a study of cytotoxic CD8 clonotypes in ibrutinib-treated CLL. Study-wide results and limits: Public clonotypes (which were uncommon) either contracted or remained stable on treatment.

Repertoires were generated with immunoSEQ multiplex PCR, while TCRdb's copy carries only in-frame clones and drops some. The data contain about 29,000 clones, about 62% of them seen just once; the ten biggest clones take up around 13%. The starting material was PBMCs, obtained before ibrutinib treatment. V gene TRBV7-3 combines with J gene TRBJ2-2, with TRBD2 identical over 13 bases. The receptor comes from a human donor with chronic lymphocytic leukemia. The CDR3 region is CASSATGLAGLNTGELFF. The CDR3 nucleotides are TGTGCCAGCAGCGCTACGGGACTAGCGGGATTAAACACCGGGGAGCTGTTTTTT.